These 21 T cell receptor beta chains were sequenced from one sample in a study of T cells and copy number aberrations in small-cell lung cancer. Using immunoSEQ multiplex PCR, the repertoire was profiled, and TCRdb retains in-frame clones only, with some absent. This table holds 130 or so clones, 85% to 95% found once. Sequencing used tumor tissue. These receptors came from a man in his fifties or sixties with small cell lung cancer.

This rearrangement joins TRBV7-2 to TRBJ2-1; 7 bases map to TRBD2. V lost 5 bases and J lost 9; bases outside the gene matches: 10. The CDR3 runs 14 residues. CDR1 and CDR2 (germline): SGHTA, FQGNSA. The CDR3, as DNA: TGTGCCAGCAGCCCCAAGATGTCGGGGGGTGAGCAGTTCTTC. Its protein product is CASSPKMSGGEQFF. Combining the CDR3 with reference TRBV7-2 and TRBJ2-1 gives the whole variable domain GAGVSQSPSNKVTEKGKDVELRCDPISGHTALYWYRQSLGQGLEFLIYFQGNSAPDKSGLPSDRFSAERTGGSVSTLTIQRTQQEDSAVYLCASSPKMSGGEQFFGPGTRLTVL.

The CDR3 DNA reads TGTGCCAGCAGCCCCGACCTAGCGGGAGGGGGCCAAGAGACCCAGTACTTC. Residues: CASSPDLAGGGQETQYF. The V and J genes are TRBV5-6 and TRBJ2-5; 12 bases are a match to TRBD2. Trimming removed 4 bases from V and 1 base from J; junction bases left unmatched: 8. This CDR3 spans 17 amino acids. Germline V lookup: CDR1 SGHDT, CDR2 YYEEEE.

The genes are TRBV30 and TRBJ1-5, with no clear D. Germline V gene sequence: CDR1 GTSNPN, CDR2 SVGIG (reference sequence). Trimming left V 2 bases short and J 1 base short, with 6 bases between. There are 13 residues in the CDR3. For the CDR3, the DNA is TGTGCCTGGAGTAGTGGGAGCAATCAGCCCCAGCATTTT. It specifies CAWSSGSNQPQHF. Combining the CDR3 with reference TRBV30 and TRBJ1-5 gives the whole variable domain SQTIHQWPATLVQPVGSPLSLECTVEGTSNPNLYWYRQAAGRGLQLLFYSVGIGQISSEVPQNLSASRPQDRQFILSSKKLLLSDSGFYLCAWSSGSNQPQHFGDGTRLSIL.

This sequence joins TRBV7-3 and TRBJ2-3; 11 positions agree with TRBD1. Germline V gene lookup returns CDR1 SGHTA and CDR2 FQGTGA. The J segment lost 4 bases and the V segment lost 0 bases, leaving 9 bases of the junction unmatched. This CDR3 contains 18 residues. CDR3 DNA sequence: TGTGCCAGCAGCTTAACAGCAAGTGGGGACAGGGGGTCAGATACGCAGTATTTT. Translating it yields CASSLTASGDRGSDTQYF.

This clone occurred once. The chain carries TRBV28 and TRBJ2-1; D is perhaps TRBD1 (6 bases). The V end lost 6 bases, the J end lost 4 bases, and 10 bases lay between the germline ends. This CDR3 comprises 13 residues. From germline, CDR1 is MDHEN and CDR2 SYDVKM. CDR3 loop: CASRADSYNEQFF. The CDR3 DNA reads as TGTGCCAGCAGAGCGGACAGTTACAATGAGCAGTTCTTC.

This chain links TRBV12-5 with TRBJ2-4; 9 nucleotides line up with TRBD1. Germline-derived CDR1 and CDR2 are LGHNT and FRNRAP. V was pared by 9 bases and J by 7 bases, with 13 bases of the junction left unmatched. The CDR3 contains 15 residues. The CDR3 reads CASGTGDREGNIQYF. CDR3 DNA: TGTGCTAGCGGGACGGGGGACAGGGAAGGGAACATTCAGTACTTC.

As regards this clone: Compared with germline, one end of the junction differs, possibly owing to a read error. This chain connects TRBV7-9 to TRBJ2-5; 10 bases match TRBD2. Germline assignment: CDR1 SEHNR and CDR2 FQNEAQ (reference sequence). This CDR3 contains 14 residues. The chain's CDR3 is CASTLAGGVETQYF. DNA of the CDR3: TGTGCCAGCACCTTAGCGGGAGGCGTGGAGACCCAGTACTTC.

The chain links TRBV2 to TRBJ1-4; 8 bases agree with TRBD1. V gave up 4 bases and J gave up 8 bases; unmatched junction bases: 6. Germline-derived CDR1 and CDR2 are SNHLY and FYNNEI. CDR3 length: 14 amino acids. The CDR3 region has the DNA TGTGCCAGCAGTGCCACAGGGGGGGACGAAAAACTGTTTTTT. Protein product: CASSATGGDEKLFF. Full variable domain (missing parts from reference TRBV2 and TRBJ1-4): EPEVTQTPSHQVTQMGQEVILRCVPISNHLYFYWYRQILGQKVEFLVSFYNNEISEKSEIFDDQFSVERPDGSNFTLKIRSTKLEDSAMYFCASSATGGDEKLFFGSGTQLSVL.

The chain joins TRBV5-1 to TRBJ1-4; 10 bases map to TRBD1. V was clipped by 8 bases and J by 6 bases; unmatched bases: 10. Germline CDR1 is SGHRS and CDR2 is YFSETQ. The CDR3 is 15 residues long. The CDR3 DNA reads as TGCGCCAGTACCAAAGGAGGGACAGGGGATGAAAAACTGTTTTTT. As protein: CASTKGGTGDEKLFF.

The J gene is TRBJ2-5, the V gene TRBV5-1; 9 nucleotides align to TRBD1. The J segment lost 5 bases and the V segment lost 0 bases, leaving 8 bases of the junction unmatched. The CDR3 has 16 amino acids. Germline lookup yields CDR1 SGHRS and CDR2 YFSETQ. The CDR3 region has the DNA TGCGCCAGCAGCTTGGCTTTTACAGGGGGCGGGGAGACCCAGTACTTC. Its protein is CASSLAFTGGGETQYF.

J is TRBJ2-6 and V is TRBV19, with D unclear. The CDR3 has 18 residues. The germline V gene has CDR1 LNHDA and CDR2 SQIVND (reference sequence). Trimming removed 5 bases at V and 5 bases at J, with 22 bases between. The CDR3 is CASSLLPTSQSRANVLTF. In DNA, the CDR3 is TGTGCCAGTAGTCTATTACCGACATCACAAAGTCGGGCCAACGTCCTGACTTTC.

The chain has TRBV27 and TRBJ1-2; the match to TRBD1 covers 9 bases. V shed 5 bases, J shed 4 bases, and the junction held 5 bases outside the gene matches. CDR1 is MNHEY, CDR2 SMNVEV, per germline (reference sequence). The CDR3 extends over 14 amino acids. CDR3 coding DNA: TGTGCCAGCAGTGGCCAGACAGGGGGCTATGGCTACACCTTC. This codes for CASSGQTGGYGYTF.

The rearrangement joins TRBV11-1 to TRBJ2-7, with 9 bases that match TRBD2. There are 18 residues in the CDR3. Per the germline V gene, CDR1 is SGHAT and CDR2 is FQDESV (reference sequence). J gave up 3 bases and V 5 bases, and 17 bases lay outside the gene matches. In DNA, the CDR3 is TGTGCCAGCAGCCCCCATGGGAGAGGGCTAGCGGGAATCTACGAGCAGTACTTC. Encoded protein: CASSPHGRGLAGIYEQYF.

V gene TRBV28 combines with J gene TRBJ2-7; D ambiguous. Deletions cut 7 bases from V and 3 bases from J, with 16 bases between. This CDR3 has 14 amino acids. Germline loops: CDR1 MDHEN, CDR2 SYDVKM. The CDR3 DNA reads TGTGCCAGCACCGAACTACAAGGGCGCTACGAGCAGTACTTC. Translation gives CASTELQGRYEQYF. The whole variable domain, remainder taken from reference TRBV28 and TRBJ2-7, is DVKVTQSSRYLVKRTGEKVFLECVQDMDHENMFWYRQDPGLGLRLIYFSYDVKMKEKGDIPEGYSVSREKKERFSLILESASTNQTSMYLCASTELQGRYEQYFGPGTRLTVT.

This clone came up once. V gene TRBV30 combines with J gene TRBJ2-7; the D is unclear. Germline values: CDR1 GTSNPN, CDR2 SVGIG (reference sequence). The CDR3 is 13 amino acids. Trimming cost V 0 bases and J 2 bases, with 8 bases left between them. In DNA form, the CDR3 reads TGTGCCTGGAGTGTACTTGGGGCCTACGAGCAGTACTTC. Translation: CAWSVLGAYEQYF. The full variable domain, with the rest looked up from reference TRBV30 and TRBJ2-7, is SQTIHQWPATLVQPVGSPLSLECTVEGTSNPNLYWYRQAAGRGLQLLFYSVGIGQISSEVPQNLSASRPQDRQFILSSKKLLLSDSGFYLCAWSVLGAYEQYFGPGTRLTVT.

This chain's CDR3 is CASATGGQGFRELFF. CDR3 sequence (DNA): TGTGCCAGTGCGACAGGAGGACAGGGTTTCCGGGAGCTGTTTTTT. The J gene is TRBJ2-2, the V gene TRBV9, with TRBD1 identical over 8 bases. Germline CDR1 SGDLS, CDR2 YYNGEE. This CDR3 region has 15 residues. J gave up 9 bases and V 8 bases, and 15 bases lay outside the gene matches. Full variable domain (remainder filled in from reference TRBV9 and TRBJ2-2): DSGVTQTPKHLITATGQRVTLRCSPRSGDLSVYWYQQSLDQGLQFLIQYYNGEERAKGNILERFSAQQFPDLHSELNLSSLELGDSALYFCASATGGQGFRELFFGEGSRLTVL.

The chain joins TRBV27 to TRBJ2-2; the D gene is possibly TRBD2 (5 bases). Germline V lookup: CDR1 MNHEY, CDR2 SMNVEV (reference sequence). V lost 11 bases and J 5 bases, leaving 21 bases between the germline ends. The CDR3 spans 15 residues. The CDR3 sequence: CAGVHGEFGTGELFF. The DNA for the CDR3 is TGTGCCGGCGTCCACGGGGAGTTTGGTACCGGGGAGCTGTTTTTT.

The V and J genes are TRBV5-1 and TRBJ2-7; D call uncertain. Deletions cut 3 bases from V and 3 bases from J, with 10 bases between. The V gene's germline CDR1 is SGHRS and CDR2 YFSETQ. The CDR3 spans 13 residues. The CDR3 region is CASSSPLDYEQYF. CDR3 in DNA: TGCGCCAGCAGCTCCCCCCTCGACTACGAGCAGTACTTC.

This chain uses TRBV27 with TRBJ1-4, with a weak D call TRBD1 (5 bases). The germline V and J ends were trimmed by 5 bases and 7 bases, with 17 bases remaining between them. The CDR3 has 15 residues. Germline V lookup: CDR1 MNHEY, CDR2 SMNVEV (reference sequence). The CDR3 nucleotides are TGTGCCAGCAGTCCTTCGCGGGGCGTAGGTGAAAAACTGTTTTTT. Its protein product is CASSPSRGVGEKLFF.

V and J are TRBV7-8 and TRBJ1-3, with a tentative D call TRBD1 (6 bases). This CDR3 has 14 residues. Germline V gives CDR1 SGHVS, CDR2 FQNEAQ. The V end lost 5 bases, the J end lost 2 bases, and 10 bases lay between the germline ends. The CDR3 here is CASSKDSTGNTIYF. CDR3 sequence (DNA): TGTGCCAGCAGCAAGGACAGCACTGGAAACACCATATATTTT.

Comment on this clone: The junction differs from germline at one of its ends, possibly a read error. The chain carries TRBV11-2 and TRBJ2-5; D remains ambiguous. CDR1 SGHAT and CDR2 FQNNGV come from the germline V gene. The CDR3 contains 15 residues. As DNA, the CDR3 is TGTGCCAACAGCTTCCAGGCGGACGGACAAGAGACCCAGTACTTC. Translation: CANSFQADGQETQYF.